The clone carrying this TCR beta chain was observed once. Here immunoSEQ multiplex PCR was the method, and the copy in TCRdb shows in-frame clones only, minus some. The sample has 2,500 to 3,000 clones; roughly four fifths are singletons. The data derive from a study of regulatory and conventional T cells in RAG deficiency. Genomic DNA came from blood conventional CD4+ T cells gated CD25-low CD127-high. Trimming left V 1 base short and J 7 bases short, with 7 bases between. The CDR3 covers 11 residues. Germline values: CDR1 SQVTM, CDR2 ANQGSEA. The sequenced sample consisted of CD4+ effector T cells sorted from blood. This TCR was sampled from a human donor with RAG deficiency presenting as severe combined immunodeficiency. J is TRBJ2-5 and V is TRBV29-1; D uncertain. The CDR3 reads CSVEGAWTQYF. CDR3 in DNA: TGCAGCGTTGAAGGGGCCTGGACCCAGTACTTC.